The rows below give T cell receptor beta chains drawn from one sample of a study of memory CD4+ T cells and cytomegalovirus serostatus. The method was immunoSEQ multiplex PCR; TCRdb's version includes in-frame clones alone and lacks a portion of them. The sample consists of under 50,000 clones, over 65% of them appearing once. The sequenced sample consisted of memory CD4+ T cells from blood. These TCRs come from an adult in good health and CMV-seronegative. Each CDR3 is given with its conserved first and last residue. A D gene is named only where the DNA matches it firmly. Expanded clones get a size class; other rows say once, few or many, or leave the size out.

D: TRBD1; J: TRBJ1-5; V: TRBV28; size: NA; CDR3: CASSPGGARQPQHF; DNA: TGTGCCAGCAGTCCAGGGGGCGCGCGTCAGCCCCAGCATTTT
D: TRBD1; J: TRBJ2-2; V: TRBV13; size: NA; CDR3: CASRRGGKTGELFF; DNA: TGTGCCAGCAGGAGAGGGGGCAAAACCGGGGAGCTGTTTTTT
D: TRBD1; J: TRBJ1-6; V: TRBV27; size: NA; CDR3: CASSLQGNNSPLHF; DNA: TGTGCCAGCAGCCTACAGGGGAATAATTCACCCCTCCACTTT
D: NA; J: TRBJ2-1; V: TRBV2; size: once; CDR3: CASSGQAGSYNEQFF; DNA: TGTGCCAGCAGTGGGCAGGCTGGCTCCTACAATGAGCAGTTCTTC
D: NA; J: TRBJ1-5; V: TRBV2; size: NA; CDR3: CASSDVSNQPQHF; DNA: TGTGCCAGCAGTGATGTGAGCAATCAGCCCCAGCATTTT
D: NA; J: TRBJ1-1; V: TRBV9; size: few; CDR3: CASSRGRQMNTEAFF; DNA: TGTGCCAGCAGCAGAGGGAGGCAGATGAACACTGAAGCTTTCTTT
D: TRBD1; J: TRBJ1-2; V: TRBV11-2; size: NA; CDR3: CASSFRDRMDYTF; DNA: TGTGCCAGCAGCTTCCGGGACAGGATGGACTACACCTTC
D: TRBD2; J: TRBJ2-5; V: TRBV7-2; size: NA; CDR3: CASTSGTSGVETQYF; DNA: TGTGCCAGCACCTCCGGGACTAGCGGGGTTGAGACCCAGTACTTC
D: TRBD1; J: TRBJ1-2; V: TRBV30; size: NA; CDR3: CAWSPKGARGYTF; DNA: TGTGCCTGGAGTCCTAAGGGGGCTCGAGGCTACACCTTC
D: TRBD2; J: TRBJ2-1; V: TRBV6-5; size: NA; CDR3: CASSSFSGGPYNEQFF; DNA: TGTGCCAGCAGTTCCTTTAGCGGGGGGCCTTACAATGAGCAGTTCTTC
D: NA; J: TRBJ1-2; V: TRBV13; size: NA; CDR3: CASSLQQGSNYGYTF; DNA: TGTGCCAGCAGCTTGCAGCAGGGGTCGAACTATGGCTACACCTTC
D: NA; J: TRBJ2-3; V: TRBV18; size: NA; CDR3: CASSPLLGSGTDTQYF; DNA: TGTGCCAGCTCACCATTGTTAGGGTCAGGTACAGATACGCAGTATTTT
D: NA; J: TRBJ1-1; V: TRBV5-6; size: few; CDR3: CASSLGGGQEAFF; DNA: TGTGCCAGCAGCCTTGGGGGTGGGCAGGAAGCTTTCTTT
D: NA; J: TRBJ2-3; V: TRBV25-1; size: NA; CDR3: CASSDTGDYTDTQYF; DNA: TGTGCCAGCAGTGATACAGGGGACTACACAGATACGCAGTATTTT
D: TRBD2; J: TRBJ2-7; V: TRBV4-2; size: NA; CDR3: CASSPVPGLAGNSYEQYF; DNA: TGTGCCAGCAGCCCTGTCCCGGGACTAGCGGGGAATTCGTACGAGCAGTACTTC
D: NA; J: TRBJ1-6; V: TRBV9; size: NA; CDR3: CASSVLGSSPLHF; DNA: TGTGCCAGCAGCGTACTGGGTAGTTCACCCCTCCACTTT